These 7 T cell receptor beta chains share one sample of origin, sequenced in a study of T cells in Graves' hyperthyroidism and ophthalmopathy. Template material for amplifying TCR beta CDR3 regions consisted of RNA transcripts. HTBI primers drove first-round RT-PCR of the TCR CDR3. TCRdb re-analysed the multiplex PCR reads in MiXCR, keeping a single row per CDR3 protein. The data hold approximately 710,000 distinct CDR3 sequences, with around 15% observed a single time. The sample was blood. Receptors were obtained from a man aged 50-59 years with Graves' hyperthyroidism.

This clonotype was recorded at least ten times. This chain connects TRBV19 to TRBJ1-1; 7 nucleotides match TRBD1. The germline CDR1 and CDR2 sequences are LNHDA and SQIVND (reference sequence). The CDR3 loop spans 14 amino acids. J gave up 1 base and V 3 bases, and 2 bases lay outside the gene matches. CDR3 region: CASSMGTANTEAFF. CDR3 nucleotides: TGTGCCAGTAGTATGGGGACAGCGAACACTGAAGCTTTCTTT. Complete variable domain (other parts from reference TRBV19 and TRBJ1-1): DGGITQSPKYLFRKEGQNVTLSCEQNLNHDAMYWYRQDPGQGLRLIYYSQIVNDFQKGDIAEGYSVSREKKESFPLTVTSAQKNPTAFYLCASSMGTANTEAFFGQGTRLTVV.

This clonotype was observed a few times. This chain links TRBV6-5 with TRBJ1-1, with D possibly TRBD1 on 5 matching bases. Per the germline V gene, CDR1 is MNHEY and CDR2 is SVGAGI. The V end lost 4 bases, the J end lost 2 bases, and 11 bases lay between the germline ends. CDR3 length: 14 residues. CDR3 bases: TGTGCCAGCAGTTCACAGGAGGTAAACACTGAAGCTTTCTTT. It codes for CASSSQEVNTEAFF.

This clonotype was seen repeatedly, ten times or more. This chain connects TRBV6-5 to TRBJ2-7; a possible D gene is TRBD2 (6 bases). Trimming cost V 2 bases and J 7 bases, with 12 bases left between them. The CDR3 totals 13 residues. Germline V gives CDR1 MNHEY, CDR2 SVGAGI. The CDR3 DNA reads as TGTGCCAGCAGTTACACCGGGAGAGGGGAGCAGTACTTC. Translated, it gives CASSYTGRGEQYF.

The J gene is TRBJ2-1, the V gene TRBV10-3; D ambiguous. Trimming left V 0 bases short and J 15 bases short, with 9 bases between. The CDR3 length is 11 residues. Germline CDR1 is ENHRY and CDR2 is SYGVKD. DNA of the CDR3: TGTGCCATCAGTGAGTCGGCTAGGACGTTCTTC. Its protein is CAISESARTFF.

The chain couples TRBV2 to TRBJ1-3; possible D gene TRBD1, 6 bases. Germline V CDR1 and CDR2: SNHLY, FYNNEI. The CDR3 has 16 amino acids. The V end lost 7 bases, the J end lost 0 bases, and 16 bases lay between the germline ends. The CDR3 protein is CASMGRGANSGNTIYF. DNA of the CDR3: TGTGCCAGCATGGGACGGGGGGCTAACTCTGGAAACACCATATATTTT.

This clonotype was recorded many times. CDR3 coding DNA: TGTGCCAGCAGTTTCCCGACAGAGACCCAGTACTTC. This encodes CASSFPTETQYF. The chain has TRBV6-2 or TRBV6-3 and TRBJ2-5; no clear D. The CDR3 is 12 amino acids. V dropped 4 bases and J dropped 4 bases, with 7 bases sitting between them. Germline V gene sequence: CDR1 MNHEY, CDR2 SVGEGT.

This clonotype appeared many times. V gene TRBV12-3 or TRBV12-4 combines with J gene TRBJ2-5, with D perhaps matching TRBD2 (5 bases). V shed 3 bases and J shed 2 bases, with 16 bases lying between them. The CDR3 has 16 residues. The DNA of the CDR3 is TGTGCCAGCAGTTTCAGGAATAGCGCAACACAAGAGACCCAGTACTTC. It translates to CASSFRNSATQETQYF.